These 9 T cell receptor beta chains share one sample of origin, sequenced in a study of T cells after yellow fever vaccination (dated by TCRdb to the late 2010s). The library was produced with 5' RACE. The reads were generated on an Illumina NovaSeq 6000. Using fastp at Q25 and MiXCR, TCRdb reprocessed the public reads and kept productive beta chains. Records with the same CDR3 protein are collapsed into one entry carrying the most frequent genes and DNA. This sample gives under 400,000 distinct CDR3 sequences in total; 12% of them show up just once. About 3% of the sample is held by the ten biggest clonotypes. The sample's treatment or condition, from its label and the paper: live attenuated yellow fever vaccine strain. Source: CD4+ T cells sorted from PBMCs, taken 15 days after the yellow fever booster vaccination. These receptors originate from a young man who received the YFV17D yellow fever vaccine.

This clonotype has more than one count but fewer than ten. The chain has TRBV12-3 or TRBV12-4 and TRBJ1-5; possible D gene TRBD1, 6 bases. The CDR3 covers 15 residues. Deletions cut 8 bases from V and 3 bases from J, with 17 bases between. CDR3 amino acids: CASRNSGTINQPQHF. The DNA of the CDR3 is TGTGCCAGCCGAAATAGCGGGACAATCAATCAGCCCCAGCATTTT.

This clonotype showed up just a few times. The V gene is TRBV7-2, the J gene TRBJ2-1; D is unclear. The germline gives CDR1 SGHTA, CDR2 FQGNSA. The length of the CDR3 is 16 residues. V gave up 3 bases and J gave up 0 bases, with 12 bases separating them. DNA of the CDR3: TGTGCCAGCAGCTTGGCCCCACGGCCCTCCTACAATGAGCAGTTCTTC. This sequence encodes CASSLAPRPSYNEQFF.

V and J are TRBV29-1 and TRBJ2-1; TRBD2 agrees at 7 bases. The V segment lost 4 bases and the J segment 7 bases; nucleotides outside the gene matches: 4. Germline CDR1 reads SQVTM; CDR2 reads ANQGSEA. The CDR3 has 12 residues. CDR3 nucleotide sequence: TGCAGCGTTGCGCGGGGGAGGAATGAGCAGTTCTTC. Amino acids: CSVARGRNEQFF.

This chain joins TRBV28 and TRBJ2-7; TRBD2 aligns across 13 bases. Losses at the gene ends were 6 bases for V and 2 bases for J; bases not matched to a gene: 7. CDR1 is MDHEN and CDR2 is SYDVKM in the germline V gene. The CDR3 loop spans 16 amino acids. The CDR3 DNA reads as TGTGCCAGCAGCCCTGCCGGGACTAGCGGGACCTACGAGCAGTACGTC. Protein product: CASSPAGTSGTYEQYV.

The V call is TRBV4-3, the J call TRBJ2-1; no firm D call. Trimming pared 0 bases from V and 2 bases from J, leaving 11 bases between. The CDR3 is 16 amino acids. Germline loops: CDR1 LGHNA, CDR2 YSLEER. CDR3 bases: TGCGCCAGCAGCCAAGATCCATTTAAAACCTACAATGAGCAGTTCTTC. Encoded protein: CASSQDPFKTYNEQFF.

The chain recombines TRBV9 with TRBJ2-2; D tentatively fits TRBD1 or TRBD2 (6 bases each). V lost 2 bases and J 3 bases, leaving 26 bases between the germline ends. CDR3 length: 20 amino acids. The germline CDR1 and CDR2 sequences are SGDLS and YYNGEE. This chain's CDR3 is CASSVSPQTRPGGDTGELFF. The DNA of the CDR3 is TGTGCCAGCAGCGTTAGTCCCCAAACGCGTCCCGGGGGCGACACCGGGGAGCTGTTTTTT. The full variable domain, its missing parts supplied by reference TRBV9 and TRBJ2-2, is DSGVTQTPKHLITATGQRVTLRCSPRSGDLSVYWYQQSLDQGLQFLIQYYNGEERAKGNILERFSAQQFPDLHSELNLSSLELGDSALYFCASSVSPQTRPGGDTGELFFGEGSRLTVL.

This chain uses TRBV18 with TRBJ1-1; TRBD1 might be the D (5 bases). The CDR3 spans 14 residues. Per the germline V gene, CDR1 is KGHSH and CDR2 is LQKENI. Trimming removed 0 bases from V and 9 bases from J, with 14 bases in between. Written as DNA, the CDR3 is TGTGCCAGCTCACCACCGGGACGACCCATGAAAGCTTTCTTT. As protein: CASSPPGRPMKAFF.

This clonotype showed up many times. The rearrangement uses TRBV5-6 and TRBJ1-5; TRBD1 might be the D (5 bases). CDR1 SGHDT and CDR2 YYEEEE come from the germline V gene. V lost 1 base, J lost 1 base, and 9 bases lay in between. The CDR3 sequence is 15 residues long. The CDR3 here is CASSLRSGSNQPQHF. CDR3 bases: TGTGCCAGCAGCTTGCGGTCAGGGAGCAATCAGCCCCAGCATTTT.

Ten or more counts support this clonotype. This chain links TRBV20-1 with TRBJ1-3, with D perhaps matching TRBD1 (6 bases). V was pared by 6 bases and J by 0 bases, with 12 bases between. Germline V gene data show CDR1 as DFQATT and CDR2 as SNEGSKA (reference sequence). The CDR3 is made up of 14 amino acids. DNA of the CDR3: TGCAGTGCATCAGGGGAACCCTCTGGAAACACCATATATTTT. It is translated as CSASGEPSGNTIYF.